This TCR beta chain was identified during a study of cytomegalovirus exposure and HLA in healthy donors. Trimming left V 3 bases short and J 3 bases short, with 6 bases between. The CDR3 is made up of 13 amino acids. Germline lookup yields CDR1 LNHDA and CDR2 SQIVND (reference sequence). 13 Jbeta primers and 60 Vbeta primers were used for the PCR. The method was immunoSEQ multiplex PCR; TCRdb's version includes in-frame clones alone and lacks a portion of them. The repertoire holds about 160,000 clones, with 80% as singletons. Findings and limits, study-wide: Rare TCR sequences dominated, though some public TCRs recurred in many donors.

Turning to this clone: Antigen: not known.

The receptor was isolated from a man between 18 and 35 years old in good health and CMV-seropositive. Sample: PBMCs. The V and J genes are TRBV19 and TRBJ1-5; D remains ambiguous. The chain's CDR3 is CASSIGTNQPQHF. The CDR3 region has the DNA TGTGCCAGTAGTATTGGCACCAATCAGCCCCAGCATTTT.